This TCR beta chain stems from a study of T cell repertoires in cytomegalovirus infection. General study points: Summed public TCR beta family frequency identified CMV carriers bearing the relevant HLA.

This clonotype was found many times. Its antigen is currently unknown. MiXCR, applied by TCRdb to the reads, yields one record per CDR3 protein. The profile shows roughly 280,000 distinct CDR3 sequences, approximately 10% of them singletons. The TCR was taken from a human donor in good health (CMV status not recorded). Some clones in this sample may be carry-over from other donors' samples. Material: PBMCs.

CDR3 DNA: TGTGCCAGCAGTTTCAGGGTTGGAAACACCATATATTTT. Its protein is CASSFRVGNTIYF. The V and J genes are TRBV28 and TRBJ1-3; D is perhaps TRBD1 (5 bases). The V end was cut by 3 bases, the J end by 3 bases, with 6 bases between. Germline loops: CDR1 MDHEN, CDR2 SYDVKM. The CDR3 consists of 13 residues.